Below, 25 T cell receptor beta chains from the same sample are listed, as sequenced in a study of vaccination effects on CD4 cells after COVID-19 (dated by TCRdb to 2022 to 2024). The ViraFEST assay stimulated PBMC with viral peptide pools and then used TCR sequencing to identify antigen-specific CD4+ T cell clonotypes by expansion. After around ten days of culture, CD4+ T cells were isolated with the EasySep CD4+ T cell isolation kit. Two doses of either the BNT162b2 or the mRNA-1273 mRNA SARS-CoV-2 vaccine were administered to participants. The antigens these receptors bind are not known. Library preparation used the immunoSEQ multiplex PCR assay. TCRdb limited this immuneACCESS table to in-frame rearrangements with V and J called. A share of clones is missing; checked studies link under half to unresolved V genes, and the rest is unexplained. In this sample the table shows under 20,000 clones, under 70% of which occur a single time. The ten largest clones take up over 9% of the sample.

The source material was CD4+ T cells from PBMCs cultured with SARS-CoV-2 spike peptides, sampled after COVID-19 vaccination. The cell subset or site label, as the study defines it: SARS-CoV-2 spike overlapping peptide pool stimulation. The receptors derive from a human donor who received a COVID-19 vaccine.

By sample share, this clone is medium-sized. The J gene is TRBJ1-3, the V gene TRBV7-2; no definite D call. The V gene's germline CDR1 is SGHTA and CDR2 FQGNSA. The V end lost 5 bases, the J end lost 0 bases, and 11 bases lay between the germline ends. CDR3 length: 15 residues. The CDR3 loop is CASSPIQSSGNTIYF. The CDR3 DNA sequence: TGTGCCAGCAGCCCTATACAGAGCTCTGGAAACACCATATATTTT.

CDR3 sequence (DNA): TGTGCCAGCAGCTTCCATCGGGGCCTCGCGGGGGGGTCAGAGACCCAGTACTTC. Translation gives CASSFHRGLAGGSETQYF. The chain couples TRBV7-9 to TRBJ2-5, with 9 bases identical to TRBD2. V lost 3 bases to trimming and J lost 4 bases; unmatched junction nucleotides: 15. Germline loops: CDR1 SEHNR, CDR2 FQNEAQ (reference sequence). The CDR3 is 18 residues long.

The DNA of the CDR3 is TGTGCCAGCAGCACCACGACAGGGGGCTGGAAAGGCTACACCTTC. This sequence encodes CASSTTTGGWKGYTF. V usage is TRBV5-8 and J usage is TRBJ1-2; 10 bases align to TRBD1. J was trimmed by 8 bases and V by 4 bases; bases with no gene match: 11. This CDR3 has 15 amino acids. Germline V lookup: CDR1 SGHTS, CDR2 YDEGEE.

This chain connects TRBV2 to TRBJ2-5; the D gene is possibly TRBD2 (6 bases). The CDR3 is 14 residues long. Deletions cut 2 bases from V and 5 bases from J, with 12 bases between. CDR1 SNHLY and CDR2 FYNNEI come from the germline V gene. Here the CDR3 reads CASSEFAAGETQYF. The CDR3 bases are TGTGCCAGCAGTGAATTTGCGGCGGGGGAGACCCAGTACTTC.

The genes are TRBV9 and TRBJ2-7, with D uncertain. In germline, CDR1 is SGDLS, CDR2 YYNGEE. There are 14 residues in the CDR3. V gave up 0 bases and J gave up 0 bases, with 7 bases separating them. Here the CDR3 DNA reads TGTGCCAGCAGCGTAGATAGGTTCTCCTACGAGCAGTACTTC. It is translated as CASSVDRFSYEQYF.

The chain has TRBV28 and TRBJ1-2, with a tentative D call TRBD1 (6 bases). The V end was cut by 6 bases, the J end by 0 bases, with 14 bases between. Germline CDR1 reads MDHEN; CDR2 reads SYDVKM. This CDR3 region has 15 residues. Here the CDR3 reads CASSFNDRPNYGYTF. CDR3 DNA: TGTGCCAGCAGCTTTAACGACAGGCCTAACTATGGCTACACCTTC.

The chain has TRBV7-8 and TRBJ2-5; D not certain. Trimming pared 1 base from V and 4 bases from J, leaving 10 bases between. CDR1 SGHVS and CDR2 FQNEAQ come from the germline V gene. There are 14 residues in the CDR3. The CDR3 bases are TGTGCCAGCAGCTTAGAAGGCGGTGGAGAGACCCAGTACTTC. As protein: CASSLEGGGETQYF.

This sequence joins TRBV6-5 and TRBJ2-1; 9 positions match TRBD2. Germline trimming cut 5 bases from V and 5 bases from J; bases unmatched to any gene: 4. From germline, CDR1 is MNHEY and CDR2 SVGAGI. This CDR3 spans 14 amino acids. The CDR3 nucleotides read TGTGCCAGCAGTCTAGCGGGGAATAACAATGAGCAGTTCTTC. Translated, it gives CASSLAGNNNEQFF.

By share, this clone counts as medium-sized (0.01 to 0.1%). The chain employs TRBV5-6 and TRBJ1-1, with TRBD1 as a possible D gene (6 bases). CDR1 and CDR2 (germline): SGHDT, YYEEEE. This CDR3 is built from 14 residues. V lost 2 bases, J lost 8 bases, and 16 bases lay in between. The CDR3 region has the DNA TGTGCCAGCAGCTTTGGCCTTGGGGGGCGCGAAGCTTTCTTT. Protein product: CASSFGLGGREAFF.

This rearrangement joins TRBV2 to TRBJ2-1; D is unresolved. V was cut by 1 base and J by 12 bases, with 10 bases left in between. Per the germline V gene, CDR1 is SNHLY and CDR2 is FYNNEI. The CDR3 is made up of 12 amino acids. DNA of the CDR3: TGTGCCAGCAGTGAAGGGGGTATCGGGCAGTTCTTC. Encoded protein: CASSEGGIGQFF. The variable domain in full, completed from reference TRBV2 and TRBJ2-1, reads EPEVTQTPSHQVTQMGQEVILRCVPISNHLYFYWYRQILGQKVEFLVSFYNNEISEKSEIFDDQFSVERPDGSNFTLKIRSTKLEDSAMYFCASSEGGIGQFFGPGTRLTVL.

The chain is built from TRBV4-2 and TRBJ2-3; 9 bases map to TRBD2. Trimming took 4 bases from V and 0 from J; bases not matched to a gene: 11. The CDR3 has 18 residues. CDR1 LGHNA and CDR2 YNFKEQ come from the germline V gene. Here the CDR3 reads CASSRQRGARASTDTQYF. CDR3 DNA sequence: TGTGCCAGCAGCCGCCAGCGGGGGGCCCGGGCTAGCACAGATACGCAGTATTTT.

The rearrangement links TRBV19 to TRBJ1-5; tentative D call: TRBD1 (6 bases). CDR3 length: 14 amino acids. CDR1 and CDR2 from the germline V gene are LNHDA and SQIVND (reference sequence). Trimming cost V 3 bases and J 7 bases, with 13 bases left between them. The CDR3 DNA is TGTGCCAGTAGTATGCCGGGGGGCAGGCAGCCCCAGCATTTT. It yields the protein CASSMPGGRQPQHF. The full variable domain, in which reference TRBV19 and TRBJ1-5 provide the parts outside the CDR3, is DGGITQSPKYLFRKEGQNVTLSCEQNLNHDAMYWYRQDPGQGLRLIYYSQIVNDFQKGDIAEGYSVSREKKESFPLTVTSAQKNPTAFYLCASSMPGGRQPQHFGDGTRLSIL.

The rearrangement joins TRBV30 to TRBJ1-3, with 7 bases matching TRBD1. The CDR3 totals 13 residues. The V gene's germline CDR1 is GTSNPN and CDR2 SVGIG (reference sequence). V was clipped by 5 bases and J by 1 base; unmatched bases: 2. The CDR3 sequence: CAWETGSGNTIYF. The CDR3 nucleotides are TGTGCCTGGGAGACAGGGTCTGGAAACACCATATATTTT.

V gene TRBV30 combines with J gene TRBJ2-7, with D uncertain. Trimming removed 0 bases at V and 0 bases at J, with 12 bases between. The CDR3 covers 15 residues. The V gene's germline CDR1 is GTSNPN and CDR2 SVGIG (reference sequence). The CDR3 DNA sequence: TGTGCCTGGAGTGTAGGGCTCCTGAGCTCCTACGAGCAGTACTTC. Encoded protein: CAWSVGLLSSYEQYF.

The chain has TRBV5-1 and TRBJ1-1; D remains unclear. Per the germline V gene, CDR1 is SGHRS and CDR2 is YFSETQ. This CDR3 spans 13 amino acids. The ends were cut back, 0 bases at V and 7 bases at J, with 10 bases in the middle. The CDR3 protein is CASSLAGSGEAFF. CDR3 bases: TGCGCCAGCAGCTTGGCAGGTTCAGGTGAAGCTTTCTTT.

The CDR3 is CASSLGAGSLFSTDTQYF. In nucleotides, the CDR3 is TGTGCCAGCAGCTTAGGAGCGGGGTCACTTTTTAGCACAGATACGCAGTATTTT. V is TRBV7-2 and J is TRBJ2-3; 7 nucleotides agree with TRBD2. The V gene end was trimmed by 1 base and the J gene end by 0 bases; junction bases not matched to a gene: 10. Germline loops: CDR1 SGHTA, CDR2 FQGNSA. This CDR3 contains 18 residues.

The genes are TRBV7-2 and TRBJ2-1; 8 bases match TRBD1. Germline CDR1 SGHTA, CDR2 FQGNSA. With 1 base clipped from V and 5 bases from J, the junction kept 4 bases outside the gene matches. The CDR3 is 15 amino acids. CDR3 sequence reads: CASSLDRGSHNEQFF. The DNA for the CDR3 is TGTGCCAGCAGCTTAGACAGGGGGTCCCACAATGAGCAGTTCTTC.

This rearrangement joins TRBV7-2 to TRBJ1-5; D not resolved. CDR1 is SGHTA, CDR2 FQGNSA, per germline. This CDR3 contains 14 residues. V shed 5 bases and J shed 2 bases, with 10 bases lying between them. In DNA, the CDR3 is TGTGCCAGCAGCCACGACTGGGGCAATCAGCCCCAGCATTTT. It is translated as CASSHDWGNQPQHF.

This clone was seen a few times. The DNA of the CDR3 is TGTGCCAGCAGCCTTCAGGGAGTAGGGAACACTGAAGCTTTCTTT. This sequence encodes CASSLQGVGNTEAFF. The J gene is TRBJ1-1, the V gene TRBV7-9, with D maybe TRBD1 (5 bases). Germline CDR1 SEHNR, CDR2 FQNEAQ (reference sequence). V gave up 5 bases and J gave up 1 base, with 14 bases separating them. This CDR3 spans 15 amino acids.

This clone was found a few times. The V call is TRBV5-1, the J call TRBJ2-5; 9 nucleotides match TRBD2. V was pared by 5 bases and J by 2 bases, with 19 bases of the junction left unmatched. Germline lookup yields CDR1 SGHRS and CDR2 YFSETQ. The length of the CDR3 is 19 residues. CDR3: CASRLGAGTSRHQQETQYF. The CDR3 nucleotides are TGCGCCAGCAGACTGGGGGCCGGGACTAGCAGGCACCAACAAGAGACCCAGTACTTC.

This CDR3 reads CASSGGLAGVGEQFF. CDR3 in DNA: TGTGCCAGCAGTGGGGGACTAGCGGGAGTAGGTGAGCAGTTCTTC. V and J are TRBV6-2 or TRBV6-3 and TRBJ2-1, with 14 nucleotides matching TRBD2. The CDR3 loop spans 15 amino acids. Germline V gene sequence: CDR1 MNHEY, CDR2 SVGEGT. The junction had 6 bases not matched to a gene; V was cut back by 5 bases and J by 9 bases.

The V gene is TRBV6-2 or TRBV6-3, the J gene TRBJ1-6; D is undetermined. The germline CDR1 and CDR2 sequences are MNHEY and SVGEGT. The CDR3 runs 17 residues. Trimming removed 0 bases from V and 7 bases from J, with 16 bases in between. The CDR3 region is CASSYSDKMLSNSPLHF. As DNA, the CDR3 is TGTGCCAGCAGTTACTCCGATAAGATGCTGAGCAATTCACCCCTCCACTTT.

The chain recombines TRBV5-6 with TRBJ2-7; no clear D. Per the germline V gene, CDR1 is SGHDT and CDR2 is YYEEEE. The CDR3 has 15 amino acids. The V and J ends lost 1 base and 2 bases respectively, with 13 bases between them. The CDR3 DNA reads as TGTGCCAGCAGCTTGTCCGGTTTTGGAACCTACGAGCAGTACTTC. It yields the protein CASSLSGFGTYEQYF.

J is TRBJ2-7 and V is TRBV19; D perhaps matches TRBD1 (5 bases). The CDR3 contains 14 residues. Germline V gene data show CDR1 as LNHDA and CDR2 as SQIVND (reference sequence). The V end was cut by 3 bases, the J end by 2 bases, with 11 bases between. The CDR3 nucleotides are TGTGCCAGTAGTATGCTGACAGCTCCCTACGAGCAGTACTTC. Its protein is CASSMLTAPYEQYF. Filled out from reference TRBV19 and TRBJ2-7, the complete variable domain reads DGGITQSPKYLFRKEGQNVTLSCEQNLNHDAMYWYRQDPGQGLRLIYYSQIVNDFQKGDIAEGYSVSREKKESFPLTVTSAQKNPTAFYLCASSMLTAPYEQYFGPGTRLTVT.

This clone was seen only a few times. The J gene is TRBJ2-7, the V gene TRBV2; weak D call: TRBD2 (6 bases). Germline CDR1 reads SNHLY; CDR2 reads FYNNEI. V was clipped by 8 bases and J by 1 base, with 15 bases between them. The CDR3 length is 14 residues. The CDR3 bases are TGTGCCAGCGCCGATCTTAGCGGATCCTACGAGCAGTACTTC. Translated, it gives CASADLSGSYEQYF.